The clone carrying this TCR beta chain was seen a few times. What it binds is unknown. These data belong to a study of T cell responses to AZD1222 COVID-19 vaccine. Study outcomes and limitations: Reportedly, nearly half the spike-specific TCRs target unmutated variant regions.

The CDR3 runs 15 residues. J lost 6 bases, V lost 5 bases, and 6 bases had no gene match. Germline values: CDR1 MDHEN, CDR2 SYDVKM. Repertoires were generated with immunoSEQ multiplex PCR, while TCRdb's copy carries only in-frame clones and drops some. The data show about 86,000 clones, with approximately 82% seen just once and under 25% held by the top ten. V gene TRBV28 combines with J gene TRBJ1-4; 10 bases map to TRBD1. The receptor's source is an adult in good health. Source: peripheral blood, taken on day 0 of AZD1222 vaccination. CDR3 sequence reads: CASSPAGTGDEKLFF. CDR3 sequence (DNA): TGTGCCAGCAGTCCTGCCGGGACAGGGGATGAAAAACTGTTTTTT.